One and the same sample provided the 24 T cell receptor gamma chains below, sequenced in a study of Vδ1+ human thymocytes. Findings of the study overall: Thymic TRG and TRD repertoires appeared highly polyclonal, with Gaussian CDR3 length distributions.

The antigens for these receptors are not known. Sequences come from RNA converted to cDNA by reverse transcription. Pooled V-gene forward primers with one constant-region reverse primer generated the CDR3 amplicons by multiplex PCR. TCRdb reran clone calling via CATT on the multiplex PCR reads. Of 25,000 to 35,000 gamma-chain clones detected, 20% to 25% appear once; the ten largest clones hold 1.5% to 2%. The sequenced sample consisted of Vdelta1+ gamma-delta thymocytes from the thymus. The sample's subset: FACS-sorted CD3+ TCRalphabeta- TCRVdelta1+ TCRVdelta2- thymocytes. The receptors were gathered from a boy in the first two years of life who had congenital heart surgery.

The rearrangement joins TRGV5 to TRGJ1 or TRGJ2. V was pared by 0 bases and J by 9 bases, with 11 bases of the junction left unmatched. The CDR3 runs 14 residues. Looked up from germline, CDR1 is VINAFY and CDR2 is YDVSNSKD. The CDR3 nucleotides are TGTGCCACCTGGGACAGGCCGTCGGCTCCTAAGAAACTCTTT. Translating gives CATWDRPSAPKKLF.

This chain joins TRGV5 and TRGJ1 or TRGJ2. This CDR3 has 19 amino acids. V gave up 0 bases and J gave up 5 bases; unmatched junction bases: 22. Per the germline V gene, CDR1 is VINAFY and CDR2 is YDVSNSKD. CDR3 coding DNA: TGTGCCACCTGGGACAGGCCCCCTCCGGCCCCCAATTTGAATTATAAGAAACTCTTT. Translation gives CATWDRPPPAPNLNYKKLF.

This clone showed up just a few times. In the same sample, other DNA sequences code for this CDR3. The chain is built from TRGV9 and TRGJ1 or TRGJ2. The length of the CDR3 is 13 residues. V lost 0 bases, J lost 9 bases, and 8 bases stayed unmatched. In germline, CDR1 is GITISATS, CDR2 ISYDGTV (reference sequence). CDR3 loop: CALWEVPGFKKLF. The CDR3 DNA sequence: TGTGCCTTGTGGGAGGTGCCTGGTTTTAAGAAACTCTTT.

This clone was seen a handful of times. The chain has TRGV3 and TRGJ1 or TRGJ2. Germline lookup yields CDR1 VTNTFY and CDR2 YDVSTARD (reference sequence). The trim removed 3 bases at V and 11 bases at J, leaving 13 bases unmatched. This CDR3 has 13 amino acids. The CDR3 coding sequence is TGTGCCACCTGGGACGGGCCGGGTATTGAGAAACTCTTT. It encodes CATWDGPGIEKLF.

The chain employs TRGV3 and TRGJ1 or TRGJ2. J gave up 5 bases and V 6 bases, and 13 bases lay outside the gene matches. The germline gives CDR1 VTNTFY, CDR2 YDVSTARD (reference sequence). This CDR3 is 14 amino acids long. CDR3 sequence: CATWTHLPDYKKLF. DNA of the CDR3: TGTGCCACCTGGACTCATCTACCGGATTATAAGAAACTCTTT.

J is TRGJ1 or TRGJ2 and V is TRGV4. V lost 4 bases and J lost 9; bases outside the gene matches: 15. Germline V gene data show CDR1 as EGSTGY and CDR2 as YDSYTSSV. The CDR3 is 14 amino acids. The chain's CDR3 is CATWDRRRRIKKLF. The CDR3 DNA follows: TGTGCCACCTGGGACAGGCGCAGGAGGATTAAGAAACTCTTT.

V usage is TRGV2 and J usage is TRGJ1 or TRGJ2. The trim removed 3 bases at V and 6 bases at J, leaving 17 bases unmatched. CDR1 is EGSNGY, CDR2 YDSYNSKV, per germline. The CDR3 consists of 16 residues. The CDR3 spells CATWDRAGSCCYKKLF. The CDR3 region has the DNA TGTGCCACCTGGGACAGAGCGGGGTCATGTTGTTATAAGAAACTCTTT.

For this clone: Other nucleotide sequences from this sample produce the same CDR3. The genes are TRGV4 and TRGJ1 or TRGJ2. The CDR3 covers 13 residues. The V gene's germline CDR1 is EGSTGY and CDR2 YDSYTSSV. V lost 0 bases, J lost 4 bases, and 3 bases stayed unmatched. The CDR3 here is CATWDGGYYKKLF. CDR3 sequence (DNA): TGTGCCACCTGGGATGGGGGGTATTATAAGAAACTCTTT.

The chain carries TRGV4 and TRGJ1 or TRGJ2. V dropped 0 bases and J dropped 7; count of bases not matched to a gene: 6. From germline, CDR1 is EGSTGY and CDR2 YDSYTSSV. CDR3 size: 13 residues. The CDR3 here is CATWDGLRYKKLF. For the CDR3, the DNA is TGTGCCACCTGGGATGGGCTGAGGTATAAGAAACTCTTT.

The rearrangement links TRGV2 to TRGJP2. Germline V gene data show CDR1 as EGSNGY and CDR2 as YDSYNSKV. V dropped 5 bases and J dropped 0; count of bases not matched to a gene: 9. CDR3 length: 16 amino acids. CDR3: CATWGRKHSSDWIKTF. The CDR3 DNA follows: TGTGCCACCTGGGGCCGTAAACATAGTAGTGATTGGATCAAGACGTTT.

The chain employs TRGV4 and TRGJP. The junction had 4 bases not matched to a gene; V was cut back by 5 bases and J by 9 bases. CDR3 length equals 14 residues. Per the germline V gene, CDR1 is EGSTGY and CDR2 is YDSYTSSV. The CDR3 region is CATWAGLGKKIKVF. The CDR3 bases are TGTGCCACCTGGGCAGGGTTGGGCAAAAAAATCAAGGTATTT.

This clone was found a few times. The chain links TRGV4 to TRGJP2. J was trimmed by 3 bases and V by 2 bases; bases with no gene match: 3. CDR3 size: 14 residues. The germline V gene has CDR1 EGSTGY and CDR2 YDSYTSSV. CDR3 sequence: CATWDECSDWIKTF. The CDR3 DNA reads as TGTGCCACCTGGGATGAATGTAGTGATTGGATCAAGACGTTT.

Remarks on this clone: The same CDR3 arises from other DNA sequences in this sample as well. The rearrangement links TRGV8 to TRGJ1 or TRGJ2. Trimming cost V 3 bases and J 5 bases; bases outside gene matches: 4. The CDR3 has 12 amino acids. Per the germline V gene, CDR1 is VENAVY and CDR2 is YDSYNSRV. CDR3 residues: CATWDLDYKKLF. The CDR3 nucleotides are TGTGCCACCTGGGATCTCGATTATAAGAAACTCTTT.

On this clone itself: Being one base from a much bigger clone, this may be a read error. Other DNA sequences of this sample code for an identical CDR3. The chain is built from TRGV5 and TRGJ1 or TRGJ2. The CDR3 length is 12 residues. Germline V gives CDR1 VINAFY, CDR2 YDVSNSKD. CDR3 nucleotide sequence: TGTGCCACCTGGGACGATTATTATAAGAAACTCTTC. Amino acids: CATWDDYYKKLF.

This clone has a handful of counts. Being one base from a much bigger clone, this may be a read error. The chain is built from TRGV9 and TRGJ1 or TRGJ2. The CDR3 contains 12 residues. Per the germline V gene, CDR1 is GITISATS and CDR2 is ISYDGTV (reference sequence). The CDR3 coding sequence is TGTGCCTCGTGGGAGAATTATTATAAGAAACTCTTT. Translated, it gives CASWENYYKKLF.

On this clone itself: Possible read error: a much larger clone is one base away. This chain connects TRGV5 to TRGJ1 or TRGJ2. This CDR3 spans 14 amino acids. CDR1 is VINAFY, CDR2 YDVSNSKD, per germline. The trim removed 0 bases at V and 2 bases at J, leaving 4 bases unmatched. The CDR3 spells CATWDRSDYYKKLF. The CDR3 DNA reads as TGTGCCACCTGGGACAGGTCGGATTATTATAAGAAACTCTTT.

This clone was detected a few times. The chain recombines TRGV2 with TRGJ1 or TRGJ2. The junction had 7 bases not matched to a gene; V was cut back by 0 bases and J by 5 bases. The germline V gene has CDR1 EGSNGY and CDR2 YDSYNSKV. There are 14 residues in the CDR3. Here the CDR3 DNA reads TGTGCCACCTGGGACGGGGAAAAGGATTATAAGAAACTCTTT. Amino acids: CATWDGEKDYKKLF.

The chain recombines TRGV2 with TRGJ1 or TRGJ2. The CDR3 totals 15 residues. Trimming removed 2 bases from V and 6 bases from J; junction bases left unmatched: 13. Germline lookup yields CDR1 EGSNGY and CDR2 YDSYNSKV. The DNA of the CDR3 is TGTGCCACCTGGGACGCTCGCCTAACCTGTTATAAGAAACTCTTT. It yields the protein CATWDARLTCYKKLF.

This clone was picked up a small number of times. This rearrangement joins TRGV2 to TRGJ1 or TRGJ2. The CDR3 sequence is 12 residues long. V lost 5 bases to trimming and J lost 6 bases; unmatched junction nucleotides: 7. Germline V gene lookup returns CDR1 EGSNGY and CDR2 YDSYNSKV. DNA of the CDR3: TGTGCCACCTGGGCAAAACTTTATAAGAAACTCTTT. Translating it yields CATWAKLYKKLF.

The chain is built from TRGV9 and TRGJ1 or TRGJ2. The CDR3 sequence is 16 residues long. With 0 bases clipped from V and 3 bases from J, the junction kept 11 bases outside the gene matches. Germline assignment: CDR1 GITISATS and CDR2 ISYDGTV (reference sequence). The CDR3 region has the DNA TGTGCCTTGTGGGAGGTGAGGGGGATTTGTTATTATAAGAAACTCTTT. This codes for CALWEVRGICYYKKLF.

This clone was seen more than once but under ten times. The J gene is TRGJ1 or TRGJ2, the V gene TRGV5. The junction had 5 bases not matched to a gene; V was cut back by 9 bases and J by 3 bases. The CDR3 totals 11 residues. From germline, CDR1 is VINAFY and CDR2 YDVSNSKD. The CDR3 region has the DNA TGTGCCACCGACTTTTATTATAAGAAACTCTTT. Its protein product is CATDFYYKKLF.

This chain links TRGV3 with TRGJ1 or TRGJ2. Trimming removed 0 bases from V and 3 bases from J; junction bases left unmatched: 11. CDR1 and CDR2 (germline): VTNTFY, YDVSTARD (reference sequence). The CDR3 spans 16 residues. CDR3 loop: CATWDRHHHRYYKKLF. The DNA of the CDR3 is TGTGCCACCTGGGACAGGCATCACCACCGTTATTATAAGAAACTCTTT.

V and J are TRGV3 and TRGJP1. Germline V CDR1 and CDR2: VTNTFY, YDVSTARD (reference sequence). Unmatched junction bases numbered 6, after V lost 0 bases and J lost 5 bases. The CDR3 runs 15 residues. CDR3 in DNA: TGTGCCACCTGGGACAGGCAGATAACTGGTTGGTTCAAGATATTT. It translates to CATWDRQITGWFKIF.

This clone occurred a few times. Given a much more abundant clone one base away, this may be a read error. The chain couples TRGV3 to TRGJ1 or TRGJ2. CDR3 length: 11 amino acids. V shed 0 bases and J 13 bases; nucleotides not matched to a gene: 6. CDR1 is VTNTFY and CDR2 is YDVSTARD in the germline V gene (reference sequence). CDR3 nucleotides: TGTGCCACCTGGGACAGGCCTGGTAAACTCTTT. Protein product: CATWDRPGKLF.